Only a few counts were recorded for the clone carrying this T cell receptor (beta chain). The length of the CDR3 is 14 residues. The ends were cut back, 5 bases at V and 2 bases at J, with 12 bases in the middle. These data belong to a study of response to subunit inactivated influenza vaccine. Using its own MiXCR run on the RT-PCR reads, TCRdb lists one record per CDR3 protein. The top ten hold roughly 2.8% of the sample, which has roughly 550,000 distinct CDR3 sequences, under 25% seen once. This sample was shared with a second study, whose subject was T cells expressing NK-cell markers. From that report: UMI-tagged 5'RACE template switching yielded the TCR beta cDNA. Researchers report these clonotypes also headed the CD3+CD56-NKG2C+ fraction in a few donors.

The chain joins TRBV12-3 or TRBV12-4 to TRBJ1-2; D unresolved. This sequence was found in a man between 45 and 60 years old who received an inactivated influenza vaccine. The material sequenced was CD4+ T cells sorted from PBMCs, taken about 12 days after vaccination. The CDR3 here is CASSPSSNNYGYTF. CDR3 DNA: TGTGCCAGCAGTCCCTCTAGCAACAACTATGGCTACACCTTC.